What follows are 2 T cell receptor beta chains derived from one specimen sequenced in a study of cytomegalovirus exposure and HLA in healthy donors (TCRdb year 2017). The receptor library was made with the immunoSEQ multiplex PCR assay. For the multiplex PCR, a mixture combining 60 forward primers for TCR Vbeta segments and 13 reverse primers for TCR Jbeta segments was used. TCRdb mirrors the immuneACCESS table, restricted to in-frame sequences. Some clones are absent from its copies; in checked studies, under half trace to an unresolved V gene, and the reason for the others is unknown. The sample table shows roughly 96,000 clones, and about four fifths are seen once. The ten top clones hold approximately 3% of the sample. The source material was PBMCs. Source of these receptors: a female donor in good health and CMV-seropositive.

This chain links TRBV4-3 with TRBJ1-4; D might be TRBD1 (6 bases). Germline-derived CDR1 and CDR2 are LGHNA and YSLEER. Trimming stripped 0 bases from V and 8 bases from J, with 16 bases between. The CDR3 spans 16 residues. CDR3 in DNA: TGCGCCAGCAGCCAAGAGAAGCCAGGGGTCTACGAAAAACTGTTTTTT. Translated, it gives CASSQEKPGVYEKLFF.

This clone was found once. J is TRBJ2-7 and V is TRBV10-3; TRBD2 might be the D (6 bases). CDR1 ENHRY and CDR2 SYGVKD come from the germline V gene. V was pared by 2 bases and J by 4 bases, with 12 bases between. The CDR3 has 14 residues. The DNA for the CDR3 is TGTGCCATCAGTGAGAATCTAGGAGGGTACGAGCAGTACTTC. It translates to CAISENLGGYEQYF.